This entry describes one TCR beta chain. These data come from a study of Ad26.COV2.S vaccination and SARS-CoV-2 variants. TCRdb keeps only in-frame clones here, not all; method: immunoSEQ multiplex PCR. Found here are 300,000 to 400,000 clones, about 87% of them singletons; the top ten hold roughly 6%. Treatment specified: some 20 received Ad26.COV2.S at low or high dose, single or two shots; about 5 received placebo; per-sample allocation not given. Sampling occurred on day 63 after the first vaccine or placebo injection. Germline CDR1 and CDR2: MDHEN and SYDVKM. The CDR3 is 15 residues long. V lost 5 bases and J lost 3, with 16 bases in between.

This receptor was obtained from a person aged 18 to 65 who received the Ad26.COV2.S COVID-19 vaccine or a placebo. The sample consisted of peripheral blood, taken in a trial of Ad26.COV2.S vaccine versus placebo. The chain carries TRBV28 and TRBJ1-1; the D gene is possibly TRBD1 (5 bases). The CDR3 region has the DNA TGTGCCAGCAGTGGTCGAGGGGTTATGGACACTGAAGCTTTCTTT. It codes for CASSGRGVMDTEAFF.